The 29 T cell receptor beta chains listed next were all sequenced from one sample in a study of blood T cell repertoires in COVID-19. Profiling relied on immunoSEQ multiplex PCR, and the TCRdb table lists in-frame clones only, not all of them. The table lists roughly 170,000 clones, under 90% of them singletons. The sample was peripheral blood. Every receptor here comes from a human donor in a cohort sampled during active COVID-19.

This clone was detected a few times. The V and J genes are TRBV6-5 and TRBJ2-1, with D possibly matching TRBD1 (5 bases). CDR3 size: 13 residues. Trimming pared 11 bases from V and 4 bases from J, leaving 15 bases between. From germline, CDR1 is MNHEY and CDR2 SVGAGI. The CDR3 protein is CASQAVGYNEQFF. Here the CDR3 DNA reads TGTGCCTCACAGGCTGTGGGGTACAATGAGCAGTTCTTC.

The chain joins TRBV18 to TRBJ1-5, with D unclear. This CDR3 has 15 residues. From germline, CDR1 is KGHSH and CDR2 LQKENI. The V end lost 2 bases, the J end lost 3 bases, and 11 bases lay between the germline ends. CDR3 amino acids: CASSPINGYNQPQHF. DNA of the CDR3: TGTGCCAGCTCACCAATTAACGGGTACAATCAGCCCCAGCATTTT.

The V and J genes are TRBV5-1 and TRBJ2-3; the match to TRBD2 covers 9 bases. Germline CDR1 is SGHRS and CDR2 is YFSETQ. The CDR3 loop spans 18 amino acids. The junction had 12 bases not matched to a gene; V was cut back by 3 bases and J by 1 base. CDR3 loop: CASSSPDGAGGGTDTQYF. The CDR3 DNA follows: TGCGCCAGCAGCTCCCCCGATGGCGCGGGGGGGGGCACAGATACGCAGTATTTT.

V usage is TRBV4-2 and J usage is TRBJ2-4; 8 positions match TRBD2. Germline V gene sequence: CDR1 LGHNA, CDR2 YNFKEQ. With V trimmed by 0 bases and J by 8 bases, 12 bases remained unmatched. The CDR3 length is 17 residues. In DNA, the CDR3 is TGTGCCAGCAGCCAAGATGCAGTAGCGGGGTCTAAGGACATTCAGTACTTC. Protein: CASSQDAVAGSKDIQYF.

The chain links TRBV9 to TRBJ2-2; 7 bases match TRBD1. The V segment lost 1 base and the J segment 2 bases; nucleotides outside the gene matches: 8. This CDR3 is 17 amino acids long. Germline lookup yields CDR1 SGDLS and CDR2 YYNGEE. The CDR3 region has the DNA TGTGCCAGCAGCGTAACGATTGCAGGGGGTAACACCGGGGAGCTGTTTTTT. This encodes CASSVTIAGGNTGELFF. The whole variable domain, filled in from reference TRBV9 and TRBJ2-2, reads DSGVTQTPKHLITATGQRVTLRCSPRSGDLSVYWYQQSLDQGLQFLIQYYNGEERAKGNILERFSAQQFPDLHSELNLSSLELGDSALYFCASSVTIAGGNTGELFFGEGSRLTVL.

The V gene is TRBV6-5, the J gene TRBJ1-4; 12 bases map to TRBD1. J gave up 10 bases and V 4 bases, and 4 bases lay outside the gene matches. The CDR3 spans 14 residues. Germline CDR1 MNHEY, CDR2 SVGAGI. CDR3 DNA sequence: TGTGCCAGCAGTTGGGGACAGGGGGCGGGAAAACTGTTTTTT. It encodes CASSWGQGAGKLFF.

CDR3 in amino acids: CASSQERSSGSPLHF. The CDR3 DNA sequence: TGCGCCAGCAGCCAAGAGCGGAGTTCGGGTTCACCCCTCCACTTT. The rearrangement uses TRBV4-1 and TRBJ1-6; D gene ambiguous. Germline V CDR1 and CDR2: MGHRA, YSYEKL. The CDR3 contains 15 residues. Trimming pared 0 bases from V and 9 bases from J, leaving 12 bases between.

This clone has more than one count but fewer than ten. This chain links TRBV2 with TRBJ2-4; the D gene is possibly TRBD1 (6 bases). Germline V gene sequence: CDR1 SNHLY, CDR2 FYNNEI. This CDR3 has 17 amino acids. Trimming stripped 4 bases from V and 0 bases from J, with 16 bases between. The CDR3, as DNA: TGTGCCAGCAGTGTGGGCCCGGGACACCTAGCCAAAAACATTCAGTACTTC. Protein: CASSVGPGHLAKNIQYF. The full variable domain, its missing parts supplied by reference TRBV2 and TRBJ2-4, is EPEVTQTPSHQVTQMGQEVILRCVPISNHLYFYWYRQILGQKVEFLVSFYNNEISEKSEIFDDQFSVERPDGSNFTLKIRSTKLEDSAMYFCASSVGPGHLAKNIQYFGAGTRLSVL.

In its sample, this clone was seen once. The V call is TRBV6-5, the J call TRBJ2-5, with D possibly being TRBD1 (5 bases). Between the trimmed V and J ends, which lost 6 bases and 1 base, there was a span of 15 bases. Per the germline V gene, CDR1 is MNHEY and CDR2 is SVGAGI. This CDR3 has 15 residues. The CDR3 DNA reads TGTGCCAGCAGAGCCAGGGCCTCAACCCAAGAGACCCAGTACTTC. It yields the protein CASRARASTQETQYF.

This clone was picked up a small number of times. The rearrangement joins TRBV15 to TRBJ1-1; TRBD1 matches 8 bases. Per germline, CDR1 LNHNV and CDR2 YYDKDF (reference sequence). J was trimmed by 12 bases and V by 2 bases; bases with no gene match: 17. This CDR3 has 16 residues. CDR3 sequence (DNA): TGTGCCACCAGCAGACGACCCGCGACAGGGGCCGTTAGGACTTTCTTT. Translated: CATSRRPATGAVRTFF.

The chain carries TRBV10-3 and TRBJ2-5; TRBD2 matches at 14 bases. Per the germline V gene, CDR1 is ENHRY and CDR2 is SYGVKD. The CDR3 covers 15 residues. Trimming removed 6 bases from V and 2 bases from J; junction bases left unmatched: 2. Here the CDR3 reads CAISGTSGGQETQYF. As DNA, the CDR3 is TGTGCCATCAGCGGGACTAGCGGGGGTCAAGAGACCCAGTACTTC.

The chain is built from TRBV7-3 and TRBJ2-1; TRBD1 matches 9 bases. The CDR3 is 15 residues long. The J segment lost 2 bases and the V segment lost 5 bases, leaving 4 bases of the junction unmatched. Germline-derived CDR1 and CDR2 are SGHTA and FQGTGA. CDR3 loop: CASSADRGPYNEQFF. Written as DNA, the CDR3 is TGTGCCAGCAGCGCGGACAGGGGACCCTACAATGAGCAGTTCTTC.

CDR3 protein: CASSTGTGENQPQHF. CDR3 in DNA: TGTGCCAGCAGTACCGGGACAGGGGAAAATCAGCCCCAGCATTTT. The V gene is TRBV6-5, the J gene TRBJ1-5, with 10 bases identical to TRBD1. Germline lookup yields CDR1 MNHEY and CDR2 SVGAGI. This CDR3 contains 15 residues. V shed 5 bases, J shed 4 bases, and the junction held 5 bases outside the gene matches.

The chain couples TRBV3-1 (or the pseudogene TRBV3-2) to TRBJ1-5, with a tentative D call TRBD1 (6 bases). Germline CDR1 and CDR2: LGHDT and YNNKEL (reference sequence). V dropped 0 bases and J dropped 9 bases, with 15 bases sitting between them. The CDR3 consists of 15 residues. The CDR3 DNA reads as TGTGCCAGCAGCCAAGACTTGACAGGTGCAGGGCCCCAGCATTTT. This codes for CASSQDLTGAGPQHF.

The gene calls are TRBV5-8 and TRBJ2-1; 9 nucleotides align to TRBD1. From germline, CDR1 is SGHTS and CDR2 YDEGEE. V was pared by 3 bases and J by 4 bases, with 11 bases of the junction left unmatched. The CDR3 runs to 17 residues. CDR3 region: CASSSSARDREYNEQFF. CDR3 DNA: TGTGCCAGCAGCTCATCCGCACGGGACAGGGAATACAATGAGCAGTTCTTC.

The V and J genes are TRBV2 and TRBJ1-1; TRBD1 aligns across 7 bases. Per the germline V gene, CDR1 is SNHLY and CDR2 is FYNNEI. The ends lost 7 bases at V and 3 bases at J; junction bases unmatched: 5. CDR3 length: 13 amino acids. The CDR3 bases are TGTGCCAGCACCCCAGACAGGGACACTGAAGCTTTCTTT. Translated: CASTPDRDTEAFF.

The rearrangement uses TRBV5-1 and TRBJ1-2, with D possibly TRBD1 on 6 matching bases. V lost 5 bases to trimming and J lost 7 bases, with 18 bases between them. Germline values: CDR1 SGHRS, CDR2 YFSETQ. This CDR3 region has 14 residues. The DNA of the CDR3 is TGCGCCAGCAGTCCTCAAATAGGGGGTTCTGGCTACACCTTC. This gives the protein CASSPQIGGSGYTF.

This clone was observed a few times. The V gene is TRBV6-1, the J gene TRBJ2-7; 11 bases fit TRBD1. The CDR3 is made up of 16 amino acids. With V trimmed by 3 bases and J by 0 bases, 4 bases remained unmatched. From germline, CDR1 is MNHNS and CDR2 SASEGT. The CDR3 is CASSETGTGGSYEQYF. The CDR3 DNA reads TGTGCCAGCAGTGAGACCGGGACAGGGGGCTCCTACGAGCAGTACTTC.

The chain combines TRBV6-4 with TRBJ2-1; 7 bases line up with TRBD2. The CDR3 is made up of 12 amino acids. Germline V gene sequence: CDR1 MRHNA, CDR2 SNTAGT. V lost 6 bases and J lost 12; bases outside the gene matches: 8. Here the CDR3 reads CASSGSSGWQFF. The CDR3 nucleotides are TGTGCCAGCAGCGGTTCTAGCGGTTGGCAGTTCTTC.

As DNA, the CDR3 is TGTGCCAGCAGTGAACCGTCGAGCTCCTACGAGCAGTACTTC. Translation: CASSEPSSSYEQYF. The chain is built from TRBV6-1 and TRBJ2-7, with no clear D. Trimming took 2 bases from V and 0 from J, leaving 8 bases between them. Germline CDR1 and CDR2: MNHNS and SASEGT. The CDR3 totals 14 residues.

The chain combines TRBV2 with TRBJ2-5; D is perhaps TRBD1 (5 bases). This CDR3 spans 13 amino acids. V lost 2 bases and J lost 4, with 8 bases in between. CDR1 and CDR2 (germline): SNHLY, FYNNEI. As DNA, the CDR3 is TGTGCCAGCAGTGAAATCCAGGGAGAGACCCAGTACTTC. This gives the protein CASSEIQGETQYF.

V usage is TRBV7-9 and J usage is TRBJ1-1, with D hard to call. This CDR3 spans 12 amino acids. Trimming took 6 bases from V and 8 from J, leaving 13 bases between them. Per germline, CDR1 SEHNR and CDR2 FQNEAQ (reference sequence). The CDR3 bases are TGTGCCAGCAGTGGCGGGTCACAGGAAGCTTTCTTT. This translates into CASSGGSQEAFF.

The chain uses TRBV4-2 and TRBJ2-2; 7 bases match TRBD2. Germline assignment: CDR1 LGHNA and CDR2 YNFKEQ. This CDR3 contains 17 residues. The ends lost 0 bases at V and 5 bases at J; junction bases unmatched: 9. As DNA, the CDR3 is TGTGCCAGCAGCCAAGATTCTTGGGGGGGGACGACCGGGGAGCTGTTTTTT. As protein: CASSQDSWGGTTGELFF.

The chain uses TRBV19 and TRBJ1-4; 7 bases are a match to TRBD1. Per germline, CDR1 LNHDA and CDR2 SQIVND (reference sequence). This CDR3 spans 15 amino acids. J lost 5 bases, V lost 5 bases, and 8 bases had no gene match. As DNA, the CDR3 is TGTGCCAGTAGTTTGAACCGGGACAGAAATGAAAAACTGTTTTTT. Amino acid sequence: CASSLNRDRNEKLFF.

The rearrangement links TRBV14 to TRBJ1-2; D possibly corresponds to TRBD1 (5 bases). The V gene lost 0 bases and the J gene lost 3 bases, with 11 bases spanning the gap. This CDR3 region has 15 residues. The V gene's germline CDR1 is SGHDN and CDR2 FVKESK. The CDR3 bases are TGTGCCAGCAGCCAAGATTCGGGGGACTACTATGGCTACACCTTC. Amino acids: CASSQDSGDYYGYTF.

The V call is TRBV7-2, the J call TRBJ1-2; weak D call: TRBD1 (5 bases). The CDR3 has 19 residues. CDR1 is SGHTA, CDR2 FQGNSA, per germline. V lost 5 bases to trimming and J lost 4 bases, with 29 bases between them. The CDR3 spells CASSLLGGFTVNPGYGYTF. In DNA, the CDR3 is TGTGCCAGCAGCCTCCTGGGGGGTTTCACGGTAAACCCAGGCTATGGCTACACCTTC.

The gene calls are TRBV29-1 and TRBJ2-6, with D possibly matching TRBD1 (5 bases). There are 13 residues in the CDR3. Trimming took 2 bases from V and 5 from J, leaving 7 bases between them. Germline V gene data show CDR1 as SQVTM and CDR2 as ANQGSEA. The CDR3 reads CSVEQDRANVLTF. Here the CDR3 DNA reads TGCAGCGTTGAACAGGACAGGGCCAACGTCCTGACTTTC.

This chain joins TRBV10-3 and TRBJ1-2; 9 bases are a match to TRBD1. The CDR3 consists of 15 residues. Germline V gene sequence: CDR1 ENHRY, CDR2 SYGVKD. V was pared by 7 bases and J by 4 bases, with 10 bases of the junction left unmatched. The CDR3: CAIKRDREATYGYTF. CDR3 bases: TGTGCCATCAAAAGGGACAGGGAAGCCACCTATGGCTACACCTTC.

V gene TRBV5-5 combines with J gene TRBJ2-7; 8 bases match TRBD1. Germline V gene data show CDR1 as SGHKS and CDR2 as YYEKEE (reference sequence). This CDR3 region has 14 residues. V gave up 4 bases and J gave up 3 bases; unmatched junction bases: 6. The DNA for the CDR3 is TGTGCCAGCAGCCCGCGGACAGGGAACTACGAGCAGTACTTC. Translation: CASSPRTGNYEQYF.